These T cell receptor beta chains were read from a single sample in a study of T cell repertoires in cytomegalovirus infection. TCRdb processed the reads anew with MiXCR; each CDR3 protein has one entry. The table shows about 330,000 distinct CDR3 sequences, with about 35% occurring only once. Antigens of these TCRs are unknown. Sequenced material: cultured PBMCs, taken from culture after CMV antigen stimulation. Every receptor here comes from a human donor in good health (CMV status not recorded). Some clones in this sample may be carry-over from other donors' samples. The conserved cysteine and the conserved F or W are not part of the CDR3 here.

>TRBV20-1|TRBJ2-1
SAESGRAFSQF
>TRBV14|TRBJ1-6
ASSLYTAYNSPLH
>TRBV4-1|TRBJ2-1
ASSQTSGQYNEQF
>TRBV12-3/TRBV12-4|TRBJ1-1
ASRSRGGANTEAF
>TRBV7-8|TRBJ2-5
ASSSGHRETQY
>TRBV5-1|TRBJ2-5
ASSLSGGLAGVGRKETQY
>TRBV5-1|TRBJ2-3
ASSLPSGDTDTQY
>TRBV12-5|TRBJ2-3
ASGLRLAGGTDTQY
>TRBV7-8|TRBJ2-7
ASSEIAGVYEQY
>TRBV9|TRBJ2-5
ASSVAGSGTGETQY
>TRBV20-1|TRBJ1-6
SALDRGEGFYNSPLH
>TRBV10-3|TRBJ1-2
AIGTGGYT
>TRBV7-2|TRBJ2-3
ASRPGGGTDTQY
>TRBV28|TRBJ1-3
AALEGVGNTIY
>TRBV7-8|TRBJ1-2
ASSLARDRSNYGYT
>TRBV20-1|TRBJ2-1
SASDNPGSYNEQF
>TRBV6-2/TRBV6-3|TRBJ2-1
ASASIAMRLSYNEQF
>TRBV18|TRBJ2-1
ASSPFGQGHEQF
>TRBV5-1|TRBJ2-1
ASSWPPSAEDYNEQF
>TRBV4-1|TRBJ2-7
ASSQGADRSSYEQY
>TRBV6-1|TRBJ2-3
ASSYAGVSTDTQY
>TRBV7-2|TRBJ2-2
ASSLESSRAGELF
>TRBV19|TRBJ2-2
ASSIGPQGTGELF
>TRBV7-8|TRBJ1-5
ASSLDRRGSRGSNQPQH
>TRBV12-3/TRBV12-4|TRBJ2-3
ASSLRGPPRRDTQY
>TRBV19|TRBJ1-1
ASNQGRRPEAF
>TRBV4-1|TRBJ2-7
ASSQDRGAYEQY
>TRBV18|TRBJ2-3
ASSPDHSTTDTQY
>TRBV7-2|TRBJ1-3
ASSLFGKGSSGNTIY
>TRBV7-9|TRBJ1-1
ASSFPDGNTEAF
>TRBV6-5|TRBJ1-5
ASSRWVGQPQH
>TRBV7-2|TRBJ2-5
ASSSPTGGMRETQY
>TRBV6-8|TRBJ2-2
ASRGQGSNTGELF
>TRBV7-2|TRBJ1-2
ASSTSGGQGAGYT
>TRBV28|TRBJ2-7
ASRGPRVIGEQY
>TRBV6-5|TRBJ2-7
ASSSPRGREGYEQY
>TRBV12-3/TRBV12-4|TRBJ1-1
ASSLAGMGTFEAF
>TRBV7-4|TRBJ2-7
ASSPSRGDSEQY
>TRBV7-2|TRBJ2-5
ATQVGHQETQY
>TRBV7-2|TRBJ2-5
ASSLGGTLQETQY
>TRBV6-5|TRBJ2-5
ASSYRTPRETQY
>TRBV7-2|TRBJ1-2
ASSLSRGGNGYT
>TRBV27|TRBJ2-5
ASSRQRSLQETQY
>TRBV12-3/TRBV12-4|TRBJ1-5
ASSSDRASNQPQH
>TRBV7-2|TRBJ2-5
ASSSRWGTQY
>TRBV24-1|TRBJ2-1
ATSKLIGTGNNEQF
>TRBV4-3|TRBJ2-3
ASSQDALAGFTDTQY
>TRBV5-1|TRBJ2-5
ASSLAGGPKETQY
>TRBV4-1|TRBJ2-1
ASSLQVRSEWDNEQF
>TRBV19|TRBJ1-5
ASSGVRRDQPQH
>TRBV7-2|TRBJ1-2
ASSLENLLYGYT
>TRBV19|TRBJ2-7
ASRNRGAYEQY
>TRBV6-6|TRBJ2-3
ATRTVASTDTQY
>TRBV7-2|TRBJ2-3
ASSLAPSGRALNTQY
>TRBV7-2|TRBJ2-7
ASSLGPQGYYEQY
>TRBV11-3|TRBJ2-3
ASSLGGRAFTDTQY
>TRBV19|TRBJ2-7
ASSSSEEQY
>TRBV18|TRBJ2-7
ASSPGRRSSYEQY
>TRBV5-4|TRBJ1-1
ASSPTHWGGMNTEAF